The clone carrying this TCR beta chain has more than one count but fewer than ten. What it binds is unknown. TCRdb fed the RT-PCR reads into MiXCR, producing one record per CDR3 protein. The sample shows some 500,000 distinct CDR3 sequences, 16% of them seen only once. There are 16 residues in the CDR3. V dropped 5 bases and J dropped 0 bases, with 14 bases sitting between them. CDR1 SEHNR and CDR2 FQNEAQ come from the germline V gene (reference sequence). The data are from a study of response to subunit inactivated influenza vaccine. Points from the study as a whole: Each seasonal influenza vaccination recruits few new T cells, the authors suggested.

The sample consisted of CD4+ T cells sorted from PBMCs, taken around 25 months after vaccination. This TCR derives from a man aged 45-69 years who received an inactivated influenza vaccine. V usage is TRBV7-9 and J usage is TRBJ2-1; unclear D gene. CDR3 in amino acids: CASSTKGISSYNEQFF. The CDR3 DNA is TGTGCCAGCAGCACTAAAGGGATTAGCTCCTACAATGAGCAGTTCTTC.